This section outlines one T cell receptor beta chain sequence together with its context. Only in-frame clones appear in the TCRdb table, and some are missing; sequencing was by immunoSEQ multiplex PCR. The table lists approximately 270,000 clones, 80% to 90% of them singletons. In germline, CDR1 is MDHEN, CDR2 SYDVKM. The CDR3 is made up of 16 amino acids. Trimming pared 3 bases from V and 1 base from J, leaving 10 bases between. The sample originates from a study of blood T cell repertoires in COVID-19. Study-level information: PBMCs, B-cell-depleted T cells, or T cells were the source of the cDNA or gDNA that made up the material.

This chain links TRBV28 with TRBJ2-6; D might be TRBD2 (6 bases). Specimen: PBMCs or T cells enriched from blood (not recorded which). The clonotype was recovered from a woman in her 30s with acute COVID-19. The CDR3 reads CASSFDRGSGANVLTF. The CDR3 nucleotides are TGTGCCAGCAGTTTTGATCGGGGGTCTGGGGCCAACGTCCTGACTTTC. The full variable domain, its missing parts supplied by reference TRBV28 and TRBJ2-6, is DVKVTQSSRYLVKRTGEKVFLECVQDMDHENMFWYRQDPGLGLRLIYFSYDVKMKEKGDIPEGYSVSREKKERFSLILESASTNQTSMYLCASSFDRGSGANVLTFGAGSRLTVL.